This T cell receptor beta chain appears in the sequencing data of a study of CD8 T cells in ankylosing spondylitis. A word on this clonotype: Its antigen is currently unknown.

Study-wide findings and caveats: The authors found the disease-linked clones to be CD8+ and relatively rare in peripheral blood. Past research had described some motif variants in reactive arthritis synovial fluid and blood. One TCR beta motif, made up of 7 or 8 highly homologous variants, appeared characteristic of ankylosing spondylitis blood. In ankylosing spondylitis patients, matched synovial fluid reportedly showed significant enrichment of disease-linked clones.

Libraries for TCR beta were made by quantitative 5'-RACE with molecular barcodes. TCRdb reprocessed the 5' RACE reads with MiXCR, giving one entry per CDR3 protein. The sample consists of around 890,000 distinct CDR3 sequences, approximately 12% of them appearing once. The CDR3 is 14 residues long. Germline-derived CDR1 and CDR2 are SEHNR and FQNEAQ (reference sequence). V gave up 5 bases and J gave up 3 bases; unmatched junction bases: 3. This TCR came from a male donor with ankylosing spondylitis. Specimen: blood, either unsorted or a sorted T cell fraction (not recorded which). V gene TRBV7-9 combines with J gene TRBJ1-1; 10 nucleotides line up with TRBD1. In DNA form, the CDR3 reads TGTGCCAGCAGCACCGGGACAGGGGACACTGAAGCTTTCTTT. This encodes CASSTGTGDTEAFF.